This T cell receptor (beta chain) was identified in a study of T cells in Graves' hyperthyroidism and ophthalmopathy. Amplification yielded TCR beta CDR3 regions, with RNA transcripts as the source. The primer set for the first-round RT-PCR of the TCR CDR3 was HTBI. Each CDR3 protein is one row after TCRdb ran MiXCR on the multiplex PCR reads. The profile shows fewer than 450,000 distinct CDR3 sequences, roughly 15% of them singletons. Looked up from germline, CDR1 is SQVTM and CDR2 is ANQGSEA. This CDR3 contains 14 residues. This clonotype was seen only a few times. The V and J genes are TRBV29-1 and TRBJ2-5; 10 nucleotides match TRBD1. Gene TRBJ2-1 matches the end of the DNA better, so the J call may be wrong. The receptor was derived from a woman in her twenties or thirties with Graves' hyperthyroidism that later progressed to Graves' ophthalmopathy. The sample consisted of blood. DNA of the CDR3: TGCAGCGTTATAACCGGGACAGGGGATGAGACCCAGTTCTTC. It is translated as CSVITGTGDETQFF.